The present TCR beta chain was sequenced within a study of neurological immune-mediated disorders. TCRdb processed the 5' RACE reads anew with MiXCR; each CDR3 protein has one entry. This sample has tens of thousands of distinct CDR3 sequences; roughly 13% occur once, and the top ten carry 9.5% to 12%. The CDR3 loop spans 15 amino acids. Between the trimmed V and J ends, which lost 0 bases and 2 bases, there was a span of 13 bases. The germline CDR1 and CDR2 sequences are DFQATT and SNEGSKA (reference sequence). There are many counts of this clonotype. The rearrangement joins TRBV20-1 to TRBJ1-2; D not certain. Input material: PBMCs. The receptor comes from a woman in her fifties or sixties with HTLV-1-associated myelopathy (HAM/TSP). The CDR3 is CSARDVEPTNYGYTF. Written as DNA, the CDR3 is TGCAGTGCTAGAGATGTAGAGCCCACAAACTATGGCTACACCTTC.